The next 28 T cell receptor beta chains were all read from a single sample in a study of blood T cells in healthy people across ages. Through a sample-barcoded 5' primer and a J-beta primer mix, a second PCR was run for roughly 7 to 11 cycles. TCRdb reanalysed the 5' RACE reads using MiXCR and keeps one entry per CDR3 protein. The sample holds roughly 1,000,000 distinct CDR3 sequences, around 27% seen once. This same sample was also part of a study on T cells of mothers and their children.

Sequencing used blood. The source is a girl aged 2 to 9 in good health.

The CDR3 protein is CSALWGMGGNTIYF. CDR3 DNA sequence: TGCAGCGCTCTTTGGGGTATGGGAGGAAACACCATATATTTT. The genes are TRBV29-1 and TRBJ1-3, with unresolved D. The V end lost 7 bases, the J end lost 4 bases, and 17 bases lay between the germline ends. Germline CDR1 is SQVTM and CDR2 is ANQGSEA. The CDR3 consists of 14 residues.

This clonotype showed up just a few times. The CDR3 DNA sequence: TGCAGTGCTCGGGTGGCGGGCCGATTTAATGAGCAGTTCTTC. Translating it yields CSARVAGRFNEQFF. The rearrangement joins TRBV20-1 to TRBJ2-1; D is perhaps TRBD2 (5 bases). V was shortened by 5 bases and J by 7 bases, with 18 bases between the two germline ends. The CDR3 length is 14 residues. From germline, CDR1 is DFQATT and CDR2 SNEGSKA (reference sequence).

The chain has TRBV12-3 or TRBV12-4 and TRBJ2-7; D remains ambiguous. Trimming removed 6 bases from V and 7 bases from J, with 16 bases in between. The CDR3 length is 13 residues. CDR3 protein: CASSISPAREQYF. CDR3 DNA sequence: TGTGCCAGCAGCATTTCCCCAGCCCGTGAGCAGTACTTC.

This clonotype was counted a single time. The chain joins TRBV7-9 to TRBJ2-5; the D gene is possibly TRBD2 (5 bases). Trimming pared 2 bases from V and 1 base from J, leaving 17 bases between. In germline, CDR1 is SEHNR, CDR2 FQNEAQ (reference sequence). The CDR3 consists of 17 residues. CDR3 in DNA: TGTGCCAGCAGCTTACGCCGATCGTTGGCGGGCCAAGAGACCCAGTACTTC. It codes for CASSLRRSLAGQETQYF.

This clonotype was seen a few times. A read error may produce the germline difference seen at one junction end. This sequence joins TRBV2 and TRBJ2-1; D is uncertain. The length of the CDR3 is 12 residues. Germline lookup yields CDR1 SNHLY and CDR2 FYNNEI. Here the CDR3 reads CASRESYDEQFF. CDR3 DNA: TGTGCCAGCAGGGAATCCTACGATGAGCAGTTCTTC. The full variable domain, rest sourced from reference TRBV2 and TRBJ2-1, is EPEVTQTPSHQVTQMGQEVILRCVPISNHLYFYWYRQILGQKVEFLVSFYNNEISEKSEIFDDQFSVERPDGSNFTLKIRSTKLEDSAMYFCASRESYDEQFFGPGTRLTVL.

This clonotype occurred a few times. V is TRBV24-1 and J is TRBJ2-3; 7 bases are shared with TRBD2. Germline V gene sequence: CDR1 KGHDR, CDR2 SFDVKD. Trimming removed 3 bases from V and 2 bases from J; junction bases left unmatched: 10. The CDR3 is made up of 17 amino acids. In DNA, the CDR3 is TGTGCCACCAGTGATAATCCCGTCGCGGGAGTCACAGATACGCAGTATTTT. Translation: CATSDNPVAGVTDTQYF.

This clonotype was counted a few times. The chain employs TRBV12-3 or TRBV12-4 and TRBJ1-1, with no clear D. V was pared by 5 bases and J by 7 bases, with 11 bases between. The CDR3 has 12 amino acids. CDR3 region: CASSLRGHEAFF. For the CDR3, the DNA is TGTGCCAGCAGTCTCCGAGGGCATGAAGCTTTCTTT.

This clonotype was found many times. The gene calls are TRBV7-2 and TRBJ2-7; D is uncertain. The CDR3 sequence is 12 residues long. Trimming shortened V by 6 bases and J by 3 bases, and 9 bases separated the two germline ends. Per germline, CDR1 SGHTA and CDR2 FQGNSA. CDR3 DNA sequence: TGTGCCAGCAGTTCGAGTGGCTACGAGCAGTACTTC. As protein: CASSSSGYEQYF.

In nucleotides, the CDR3 is TGCGCCAGCAGCCACCCGGCGGAAAGTCAGTATTTT. Protein product: CASSHPAESQYF. V and J are TRBV4-1 and TRBJ2-3; no clear D. The V and J ends lost 3 bases and 12 bases respectively, with 13 bases between them. The CDR3 is 12 amino acids. Per the germline V gene, CDR1 is MGHRA and CDR2 is YSYEKL.

Notes on this clonotype: One end of the junction is discordant with germline, which a read error may explain. The CDR3 coding sequence is TGTGTCAGCACTACTCAGGGGAAGCGGAAGTTCTTC. This gives the protein CVSTTQGKRKFF. The genes are TRBV12-3 or TRBV12-4 and TRBJ2-1, with D possibly matching TRBD1 (6 bases). The CDR3 consists of 12 residues.

There are a few counts of this clonotype. The chain employs TRBV5-6 and TRBJ2-3; D is unresolved. Deletions cut 0 bases from V and 1 base from J, with 9 bases between. The CDR3 loop spans 15 amino acids. CDR1 is SGHDT and CDR2 is YYEEEE in the germline V gene. The CDR3, as DNA: TGTGCCAGCAGCTTGGGTGCCTCCCGCACAGATACGCAGTATTTT. Amino acid sequence: CASSLGASRTDTQYF.

The V and J genes are TRBV20-1 and TRBJ2-1; D gene uncertain. Trimming cost V 0 bases and J 5 bases, with 8 bases left between them. The CDR3 totals 13 residues. From germline, CDR1 is DFQATT and CDR2 SNEGSKA (reference sequence). The CDR3 sequence is CSARDFGDNEQFF. The CDR3 region has the DNA TGCAGTGCTAGAGATTTTGGCGACAATGAGCAGTTCTTC.

This clonotype was counted only a few times. This chain connects TRBV20-1 to TRBJ1-5; D unresolved. V dropped 6 bases and J dropped 0 bases, with 9 bases sitting between them. Germline CDR1 is DFQATT and CDR2 is SNEGSKA (reference sequence). The CDR3 consists of 13 residues. CDR3 residues: CSAIQYSNQPQHF. The CDR3 DNA sequence: TGCAGTGCCATCCAATATAGCAATCAGCCCCAGCATTTT.

This clonotype was detected a few times. This chain uses TRBV5-1 with TRBJ1-4; perhaps TRBD1 as D (5 bases). The CDR3 runs to 16 residues. The germline CDR1 and CDR2 sequences are SGHRS and YFSETQ. Trimming left V 1 base short and J 4 bases short, with 14 bases between. This CDR3 is CASSLRPGTGNEKLFF. In DNA form, the CDR3 reads TGCGCCAGCAGCTTGCGTCCTGGGACGGGTAATGAAAAACTGTTTTTT.

V usage is TRBV20-1 and J usage is TRBJ2-5; no definite D call. TRBJ2-7 explains the end of the DNA better; the J call may be wrong. The CDR3 has 12 amino acids. Germline CDR1 is DFQATT and CDR2 is SNEGSKA (reference sequence). DNA of the CDR3: TGCAGTGCCAACCAACTCGGTTACGAGCAGTACTTC. This encodes CSANQLGYEQYF.

This chain uses TRBV28 with TRBJ2-6; maybe TRBD1 (6 bases). This CDR3 has 13 amino acids. V lost 8 bases and J lost 1, with 6 bases in between. Per germline, CDR1 MDHEN and CDR2 SYDVKM. CDR3 residues: CASGQSGANVLTF. In DNA form, the CDR3 reads TGTGCCAGCGGACAGTCTGGGGCCAACGTCCTGACTTTC.

V and J are TRBV20-1 and TRBJ2-1, with 9 bases aligning to TRBD2. V dropped 5 bases and J dropped 4; count of bases not matched to a gene: 12. The germline CDR1 and CDR2 sequences are DFQATT and SNEGSKA (reference sequence). CDR3 length: 16 amino acids. The CDR3 DNA reads as TGCAGTGCTCCGATTGTACAGCGGGGGGATTACAATGAGCAGTTCTTC. Amino acids: CSAPIVQRGDYNEQFF.

This chain uses TRBV10-3 with TRBJ2-3, with TRBD2 matching 12 bases. Germline CDR1 is ENHRY and CDR2 is SYGVKD. The CDR3 covers 20 residues. The V gene end was trimmed by 0 bases and the J gene end by 4 bases; junction bases not matched to a gene: 14. The CDR3 nucleotides read TGTGCCATCAGTGAGTCTTCCTCTAGCGGGAGGGCCAAGGAGGCAGATACGCAGTATTTT. Residues: CAISESSSSGRAKEADTQYF.

Regarding this clonotype: One end of the junction fails to match germline, which may point to a read error. The chain carries TRBV25-1 and TRBJ2-1; unclear D gene. Germline CDR1 MGHDK, CDR2 SYGVNS. The CDR3 is 16 amino acids. CDR3 nucleotide sequence: TGTGCCAGCAGTCCCAGGATCCCCAGCTCCCACAATGAGCAGTTCTTC. It yields the protein CASSPRIPSSHNEQFF.

The gene calls are TRBV4-1 and TRBJ2-3; a weak D match, TRBD1 (5 bases). Germline V gene lookup returns CDR1 MGHRA and CDR2 YSYEKL. V shed 6 bases and J shed 2 bases, with 15 bases lying between them. This CDR3 contains 15 residues. The CDR3 DNA reads TGCGCCAGCAGTCGGGTCGGACATGACACAGATACGCAGTATTTT. Residues: CASSRVGHDTDTQYF.

The CDR3 spells CASSFNRDRETQYF. The DNA for the CDR3 is TGTGCCAGCAGTTTCAACCGGGACAGGGAGACCCAGTACTTC. The V gene is TRBV6-5, the J gene TRBJ2-1; 8 bases are a match to TRBD1. TRBJ2-5 explains the end of the DNA better; the J call may be wrong. From germline, CDR1 is MNHEY and CDR2 SVGAGI. The CDR3 sequence is 14 residues long.

This clonotype was counted only a few times. The chain recombines TRBV29-1 with TRBJ2-5; possibly TRBD2 for D (5 bases). Germline lookup yields CDR1 SQVTM and CDR2 ANQGSEA. CDR3 length: 11 residues. Trimming stripped 5 bases from V and 4 bases from J, with 8 bases between. CDR3 sequence: CSVLARETQYF. For the CDR3, the DNA is TGCAGCGTTCTAGCCCGAGAGACCCAGTACTTC.

The J gene is TRBJ1-6, the V gene TRBV7-9, with unresolved D. CDR1 and CDR2 from the germline V gene are SEHNR and FQNEAQ (reference sequence). With 2 bases removed from V and 11 bases from J, the gap between germline ends came to 4 bases. There are 11 residues in the CDR3. CDR3 protein: CASSLTAPLHF. DNA of the CDR3: TGTGCCAGCAGCTTAACGGCACCCCTCCACTTT.

Only a few counts were recorded for this clonotype. This chain uses TRBV12-3 or TRBV12-4 with TRBJ2-1, with D tentatively TRBD2 (6 bases). This CDR3 is 13 amino acids long. V was cut by 7 bases and J by 8 bases, with 15 bases left in between. Here the CDR3 DNA reads TGTGCCAGCAACCCGGGAGAGGGGCATGAGCAGTTCTTC. It translates to CASNPGEGHEQFF.

V is TRBV27 and J is TRBJ1-5; tentative D call: TRBD1 (5 bases). The length of the CDR3 is 15 residues. Germline assignment: CDR1 MNHEY and CDR2 SMNVEV (reference sequence). Trimming removed 4 bases from V and 2 bases from J, with 12 bases in between. CDR3 in amino acids: CASSSRGDGNQPQHF. The CDR3 nucleotides read TGTGCCAGCAGTTCCCGGGGGGACGGCAATCAGCCCCAGCATTTT.

The chain recombines TRBV15 with TRBJ1-2; 7 bases align to TRBD1. Germline V gene lookup returns CDR1 LNHNV and CDR2 YYDKDF (reference sequence). Trimming cost V 5 bases and J 7 bases; bases outside gene matches: 7. The CDR3 has 13 amino acids. The CDR3 spells CATSAWDSGGYTF. The CDR3 DNA is TGTGCCACCAGCGCGTGGGACAGCGGTGGCTACACCTTC.

There are a few counts of this clonotype. Here the CDR3 DNA reads TGTGCCAGCAGTCAAGGGGTAGCGGGGGGGGTGGCCGAGCAGTACTTC. Protein: CASSQGVAGGVAEQYF. This chain links TRBV6-1 with TRBJ2-7, with 11 bases that match TRBD2. The CDR3 runs to 16 residues. Germline trimming cut 5 bases from V and 6 bases from J; bases unmatched to any gene: 12. Germline-derived CDR1 and CDR2 are MNHNS and SASEGT.

This clonotype was counted between two and nine times. The chain carries TRBV20-1 and TRBJ2-5, with TRBD2 matching 12 bases. In germline, CDR1 is DFQATT, CDR2 SNEGSKA (reference sequence). The V gene end was trimmed by 0 bases and the J gene end by 7 bases; junction bases not matched to a gene: 9. This CDR3 is 16 amino acids long. Here the CDR3 reads CSARDPTSGSWVTQYF. CDR3 DNA sequence: TGCAGTGCTAGAGATCCGACTAGCGGGAGTTGGGTGACCCAGTACTTC.